The 11 T cell receptor beta chains reported below all come from one sample, sequenced in a study of T cells in Graves' hyperthyroidism and ophthalmopathy. Regions amplified from RNA transcripts were the TCR beta CDR3 regions. TCR CDR3 regions were first amplified by RT-PCR with HTBI primers. TCRdb used MiXCR to reprocess the multiplex PCR reads, holding one entry per CDR3 protein. This sample yields roughly 570,000 distinct CDR3 sequences, of which more than 45% are seen a single time; about 8% belongs to the top ten. Material for sequencing was peripheral blood or thyroid tissue (not recorded which). Receptor source: a woman younger than 30 with Graves' hyperthyroidism.

The chain carries TRBV15 and TRBJ1-2; D is uncertain. This CDR3 has 12 residues. Trimming cost V 5 bases and J 7 bases, with 11 bases left between them. In germline, CDR1 is LNHNV, CDR2 YYDKDF (reference sequence). CDR3 sequence: CATSGSGVGYTF. The DNA of the CDR3 is TGTGCCACCAGCGGTAGCGGGGTTGGCTACACCTTC.

This sequence joins TRBV12-3 or TRBV12-4 and TRBJ2-7; a weak D match, TRBD2 (6 bases). The CDR3 spans 14 residues. V dropped 6 bases and J dropped 2 bases, with 14 bases sitting between them. CDR3 region: CASRPGADPYEQYF. The CDR3 DNA is TGTGCCAGCAGACCGGGAGCTGATCCCTACGAGCAGTACTTC.

The table lists this clonotype with a few counts. The chain recombines TRBV6-1 with TRBJ1-4; 8 nucleotides agree with TRBD1. The CDR3 is 16 residues long. The V gene's germline CDR1 is MNHNS and CDR2 SASEGT. The trim removed 4 bases at V and 4 bases at J, leaving 8 bases unmatched. The CDR3 reads CASSGYRGSGNEKLFF. The CDR3 DNA follows: TGTGCCAGCAGTGGCTACAGGGGGTCGGGTAATGAAAAACTGTTTTTT.

The table lists this clonotype with many counts. The J gene is TRBJ2-5, the V gene TRBV6-2 or TRBV6-3; D is ambiguous. Germline lookup yields CDR1 MNHEY and CDR2 SVGEGT. Trimming stripped 5 bases from V and 2 bases from J, with 6 bases between. There are 12 residues in the CDR3. This CDR3 is CASSLRQETQYF. DNA for the CDR3: TGTGCCAGCAGTCTCCGACAAGAGACCCAGTACTTC.

V and J are TRBV9 and TRBJ2-7; D is possibly TRBD2 (6 bases). CDR3 length: 16 amino acids. The ends were cut back, 4 bases at V and 2 bases at J, with 19 bases in the middle. CDR1 and CDR2 from the germline V gene are SGDLS and YYNGEE. CDR3 nucleotides: TGTGCCAGCAGCTTAGGTGGAGGGTTGGGGACCTACGAGCAGTACTTC. It is translated as CASSLGGGLGTYEQYF.

This clonotype occurred a few times. The chain employs TRBV19 and TRBJ1-5; 7 nucleotides align to TRBD1. The germline V gene has CDR1 LNHDA and CDR2 SQIVND (reference sequence). CDR3 length: 16 amino acids. J gave up 1 base and V 6 bases, and 9 bases lay outside the gene matches. This chain's CDR3 is CASRNPRGVSNQPQHF. The CDR3 nucleotides are TGTGCCAGTAGGAACCCCAGGGGGGTGAGCAATCAGCCCCAGCATTTT. Variable domain in full (rest from reference TRBV19 and TRBJ1-5): DGGITQSPKYLFRKEGQNVTLSCEQNLNHDAMYWYRQDPGQGLRLIYYSQIVNDFQKGDIAEGYSVSREKKESFPLTVTSAQKNPTAFYLCASRNPRGVSNQPQHFGDGTRLSIL.

The V call is TRBV7-2, the J call TRBJ1-2, with D hard to call. The CDR3 is 16 amino acids. Trimming cost V 5 bases and J 1 base, with 17 bases left between them. The germline CDR1 and CDR2 sequences are SGHTA and FQGNSA. For the CDR3, the DNA is TGTGCCAGCAGCCCACCCCGGCCACAGCTTAACTATGGCTACACCTTC. Translated, it gives CASSPPRPQLNYGYTF.

This clonotype appeared a few times. The chain carries TRBV5-5 and TRBJ1-5, with D possibly TRBD1 on 5 matching bases. The V end lost 9 bases, the J end lost 5 bases, and 21 bases lay between the germline ends. Germline CDR1 is SGHKS and CDR2 is YYEKEE (reference sequence). The CDR3 extends over 15 amino acids. DNA for the CDR3: TGTGCCAACATCGGGAAAGAGGGGCTCGATCAGCCCCAGCATTTT. Its translation is CANIGKEGLDQPQHF.

This clonotype was recorded at least ten times. The CDR3 loop reads CASSGGGWQETQYF. The CDR3 DNA reads as TGTGCCAGCAGTGGAGGGGGTTGGCAAGAGACCCAGTACTTC. This chain connects TRBV6-6 to TRBJ2-5, with D perhaps matching TRBD1 or TRBD2 (6 bases each). This CDR3 contains 14 residues. Germline values: CDR1 MNHNY, CDR2 SVGAGI (reference sequence). Trimming stripped 5 bases from V and 2 bases from J, with 12 bases between.

This clonotype appeared a few times. The rearrangement links TRBV3-1 to TRBJ1-3; unclear D gene. This CDR3 spans 13 amino acids. The germline CDR1 and CDR2 sequences are LGHDT and YNNKEL (reference sequence). V was shortened by 8 bases and J by 4 bases, with 12 bases between the two germline ends. CDR3 DNA sequence: TGTGCCAGCCAGCGGGGATTCGGAAACACCATATATTTT. Residues: CASQRGFGNTIYF. Variable domain in full (rest from reference TRBV3-1 and TRBJ1-3): DTAVSQTPKYLVTQMGNDKSIKCEQNLGHDTMYWYKQDSKKFLKIMFSYNNKELIINETVPNRFSPKSPDKAHLNLHINSLELGDSAVYFCASQRGFGNTIYFGEGSWLTVV.

This chain connects TRBV5-1 to TRBJ2-5; TRBD1 agrees at 8 bases. J was trimmed by 9 bases and V by 5 bases; bases with no gene match: 15. Germline V gives CDR1 SGHRS, CDR2 YFSETQ. The CDR3 spans 15 residues. The CDR3 DNA reads TGCGCCAGCAGTAACCGGGACAGGTTCCCCGAGGCCCAGTACTTC. Translation: CASSNRDRFPEAQYF.